The 22 T cell receptor beta chains in this list originate from one sample, sequenced in a study of T cells in Graves' hyperthyroidism and ophthalmopathy. RNA transcripts were the template for amplifying TCR beta CDR3 regions. TCR CDR3 underwent first-round RT-PCR with the HTBI primer set. TCRdb analysed the multiplex PCR reads with MiXCR anew, one entry per CDR3 protein. The sample carries under 650,000 distinct CDR3 sequences, 16% recorded once. The sequencing input was blood. These receptor sequences come from a woman aged 25 to 39 with Graves' hyperthyroidism.

A word on this clonotype: A much more abundant neighbour one base away suggests this may be a read error. The genes are TRBV24-1 and TRBJ2-6; 7 bases are a match to TRBD2. Germline lookup yields CDR1 KGHDR and CDR2 SFDVKD. This CDR3 spans 16 amino acids. V lost 5 bases and J lost 0; bases outside the gene matches: 3. The CDR3 reads CATSGEGNSGANVLTF. Here the CDR3 DNA reads TGTGCCACCAGTGGGGAGGGAAACTCTGGGGCCAACGTCCTGACTTTC.

This clonotype was seen at least ten times. The V call is TRBV11-1, the J call TRBJ2-1, with TRBD2 matching over 9 bases. The germline CDR1 and CDR2 sequences are SGHAT and FQDESV (reference sequence). After removal of 5 bases from V and 7 bases from J, the junction contained 6 bases not matched to a gene. This CDR3 contains 14 residues. The CDR3 DNA is TGTGCCAGCAGCAACGCGGGAGGGCAGAATGAGCAGTTCTTC. Translating it yields CASSNAGGQNEQFF.

The J gene is TRBJ1-2, the V gene TRBV10-3; D unresolved. The CDR3 runs to 14 residues. CDR1 and CDR2 (germline): ENHRY, SYGVKD. The V and J ends lost 4 bases and 2 bases respectively, with 11 bases between them. The CDR3 nucleotides read TGTGCCATCAGTGGGGCGCAGGCGAACTATGGCTACACCTTC. This encodes CAISGAQANYGYTF.

This clonotype was seen ten or more times. This chain joins TRBV20-1 and TRBJ1-5; 7 positions match TRBD1. The CDR3 contains 16 residues. Unmatched junction bases numbered 11, after V lost 1 base and J lost 5 bases. Germline loops: CDR1 DFQATT, CDR2 SNEGSKA (reference sequence). The CDR3 coding sequence is TGCAGTGCTAGAGTTCTCGGACAGGCCCGATATCAGCCCCAGCATTTT. This translates into CSARVLGQARYQPQHF.

The J gene is TRBJ2-7, the V gene TRBV27; either TRBD1 or TRBD2 may fit D (5 bases each). There are 13 residues in the CDR3. Germline lookup yields CDR1 MNHEY and CDR2 SMNVEV (reference sequence). V lost 2 bases, J lost 5 bases, and 10 bases lay in between. In nucleotides, the CDR3 is TGTGCCAGCAGTTTAGAGTGGGGGAACGAGCAGTACTTC. This encodes CASSLEWGNEQYF.

This clonotype showed up many times. The chain recombines TRBV7-9 with TRBJ2-7, with 7 nucleotides matching TRBD2. Unmatched junction bases numbered 9, after V lost 5 bases and J lost 5 bases. The CDR3 extends over 14 amino acids. In germline, CDR1 is SEHNR, CDR2 FQNEAQ (reference sequence). CDR3 DNA sequence: TGTGCCAGCAGCCCCCTCGGGGCGGGAGACGAGCAGTACTTC. This sequence encodes CASSPLGAGDEQYF.

The chain has TRBV7-9 and TRBJ2-1; 9 bases are shared with TRBD1. The trim removed 7 bases at V and 8 bases at J, leaving 12 bases unmatched. CDR1 is SEHNR and CDR2 is FQNEAQ in the germline V gene (reference sequence). The CDR3 loop spans 15 amino acids. The CDR3 bases are TGTGCCAGCAACTTGGGGGGACAGGGTTTTGATGAGCAGTTCTTC. Protein: CASNLGGQGFDEQFF. Complete variable domain (other parts from reference TRBV7-9 and TRBJ2-1): DTGVSQNPRHKITKRGQNVTFRCDPISEHNRLYWYRQTLGQGPEFLTYFQNEAQLEKSRLLSDRFSAERPKGSFSTLEIQRTEQGDSAMYLCASNLGGQGFDEQFFGPGTRLTVL.

This clonotype showed up many times. The rearrangement joins TRBV28 to TRBJ1-5; TRBD1 is a possible D gene (6 bases). This CDR3 spans 15 amino acids. Per germline, CDR1 MDHEN and CDR2 SYDVKM. V shed 3 bases and J shed 6 bases, with 15 bases lying between them. The CDR3 bases are TGTGCCAGCAGTTTTCGGCCAGGGGCGAGTCAGCCCCAGCATTTT. Encoded protein: CASSFRPGASQPQHF. Combining the CDR3 with reference TRBV28 and TRBJ1-5 gives the whole variable domain DVKVTQSSRYLVKRTGEKVFLECVQDMDHENMFWYRQDPGLGLRLIYFSYDVKMKEKGDIPEGYSVSREKKERFSLILESASTNQTSMYLCASSFRPGASQPQHFGDGTRLSIL.

This clonotype was detected a few times. The rearrangement uses TRBV10-1 and TRBJ1-1; D is ambiguous. The CDR3 is 13 residues long. The ends were cut back, 5 bases at V and 5 bases at J, with 12 bases in the middle. Germline CDR1 WNHNN, CDR2 SYGVQD (reference sequence). The CDR3 DNA is TGCGCCAGCAGTAAAAGGAGTGGGACTGAAGCTTTCTTT. Translation gives CASSKRSGTEAFF.

There are many counts of this clonotype. This sequence joins TRBV5-1 and TRBJ2-7; no reliable D call. This CDR3 comprises 13 residues. Germline CDR1 reads SGHRS; CDR2 reads YFSETQ. The germline V and J ends were trimmed by 7 bases and 0 bases, with 11 bases remaining between them. DNA of the CDR3: TGCGCCAGCGGCCTTTTTGGCTCCTACGAGCAGTACTTC. This codes for CASGLFGSYEQYF.

Regarding this clonotype: This may come from a read error, since a much larger clone is one base off. This rearrangement joins TRBV13 to TRBJ2-1; no definite D call. The germline gives CDR1 PRHDT, CDR2 FYEKMQ (reference sequence). V lost 4 bases to trimming and J lost 5 bases, with 12 bases between them. The CDR3 has 14 residues. The CDR3 nucleotides are TGTGCCAGCAGCTCAGAGCGCTTCGACAATGAGCAGTTCTTC. As protein: CASSSERFDNEQFF.

This clonotype was seen more than once but under ten times. This sequence joins TRBV20-1 and TRBJ2-7; D possibly corresponds to TRBD1 (6 bases). The V end was cut by 4 bases, the J end by 1 base, with 11 bases between. The CDR3 has 13 amino acids. The germline CDR1 and CDR2 sequences are DFQATT and SNEGSKA (reference sequence). CDR3 DNA sequence: TGCAGTGCTATAAGGGACACTTCCTACGAGCAGTACTTC. This codes for CSAIRDTSYEQYF.

This chain connects TRBV5-5 to TRBJ1-2; 7 bases are a match to TRBD1. V lost 3 bases, J lost 6 bases, and 8 bases stayed unmatched. In germline, CDR1 is SGHKS, CDR2 YYEKEE (reference sequence). The CDR3 is 14 amino acids. CDR3 sequence: CASSSFFGQDGYTF. In DNA form, the CDR3 reads TGTGCCAGCAGCTCTTTCTTCGGACAGGATGGCTACACCTTC.

This clonotype was counted ten times or more. The rearrangement joins TRBV28 to TRBJ2-7; 7 bases match TRBD1. The V and J ends lost 5 bases and 3 bases, in that order; junction bases with no gene match: 10. The CDR3 covers 15 residues. In germline, CDR1 is MDHEN, CDR2 SYDVKM. The CDR3 coding sequence is TGTGCCAGCAGTCCCGACAGGGAGATAAGCTACGAGCAGTACTTC. Its translation: CASSPDREISYEQYF.

Note on this clonotype: A much larger clone differs by one base, so this may be a read error. This CDR3 is CPSSMDRGYEQYF. The CDR3 DNA reads as TGTCCCAGCAGCATGGACAGGGGGTACGAGCAGTACTTC. The V gene is TRBV12-3 or TRBV12-4, the J gene TRBJ2-7; 10 positions match TRBD1. This CDR3 comprises 13 residues.

This clonotype was seen ten or more times. The chain combines TRBV20-1 with TRBJ2-3; 9 bases are shared with TRBD2. V dropped 1 base and J dropped 0; count of bases not matched to a gene: 2. Germline V gives CDR1 DFQATT, CDR2 SNEGSKA (reference sequence). The CDR3 sequence is 15 residues long. The DNA of the CDR3 is TGCAGTGCTAGAGGGACTAGCGTAAGCACAGATACGCAGTATTTT. It yields the protein CSARGTSVSTDTQYF.

The table lists this clonotype with many counts. The CDR3 region is CSVEEKGGPYGYTF. CDR3 coding DNA: TGCAGCGTTGAAGAAAAAGGGGGGCCCTATGGCTACACCTTC. J is TRBJ1-2 and V is TRBV29-1, with D tentatively TRBD1 (6 bases). Trimming took 0 bases from V and 4 from J, leaving 12 bases between them. The germline V gene encodes CDR1 SQVTM and CDR2 ANQGSEA. The CDR3 extends over 14 amino acids.

V and J are TRBV9 and TRBJ2-1; 9 nucleotides match TRBD2. V lost 0 bases, J lost 3 bases, and 4 bases stayed unmatched. CDR1 is SGDLS and CDR2 is YYNGEE in the germline V gene. The CDR3 is 16 residues long. The CDR3 bases are TGTGCCAGCAGCGTAGGAACTAGCGGGTACTACAATGAGCAGTTCTTC. Amino acid sequence: CASSVGTSGYYNEQFF.

Turning to this clonotype: A much larger clone lies one base from this, so it may be a read error. The J gene is TRBJ2-7, the V gene TRBV11-3; D gene unclear. V was pared by 8 bases and J by 1 base, with 15 bases between. Germline CDR1 is SGHNT and CDR2 is YENEEA. The CDR3 has 14 amino acids. CDR3 bases: TGTGCCAGCGGAACCGCCACCTTATCCTACGAGCAGTACTTC. It codes for CASGTATLSYEQYF. The full variable domain, rest sourced from reference TRBV11-3 and TRBJ2-7, is EAGVVQSPRYKIIEKKQPVAFWCNPISGHNTLYWYLQNLGQGPELLIRYENEEAVDDSQLPKDRFSAERLKGVDSTLKIQPAELGDSAVYLCASGTATLSYEQYFGPGTRLTVT.

This clonotype was seen ten or more times. The J gene is TRBJ2-3, the V gene TRBV28, with 13 bases fitting TRBD2. The CDR3 runs to 16 residues. V trimming: 7 bases; J trimming: 5 bases; junction bases outside the gene matches: 9. CDR1 and CDR2 from the germline V gene are MDHEN and SYDVKM. The CDR3 region has the DNA TGTGCCAGCACTGTACTAGCGGGAGGGCCGGGAGATACGCAGTATTTT. Its protein is CASTVLAGGPGDTQYF.

The table lists this clonotype with many counts. The chain recombines TRBV7-9 with TRBJ2-4; D gene ambiguous. Trimming took off 0 bases at V and 7 bases at J, with 7 bases between the two ends. The germline gives CDR1 SEHNR, CDR2 FQNEAQ (reference sequence). The CDR3 runs 13 residues. The CDR3 DNA reads TGTGCCAGCAGCTTAGCAGAGGTGAACATTCAGTACTTC. It specifies CASSLAEVNIQYF.

This clonotype was counted only a few times. This chain links TRBV20-1 with TRBJ2-7; the D is unclear. Trimming took off 4 bases at V and 2 bases at J, with 9 bases between the two ends. The CDR3 contains 12 residues. Germline assignment: CDR1 DFQATT and CDR2 SNEGSKA (reference sequence). CDR3 region: CSANFGPYEQYF. The CDR3 DNA reads TGCAGTGCTAATTTCGGACCCTACGAGCAGTACTTC.